This T cell receptor beta chain was documented in a study of regulatory T cells in long-lasting Graves disease. Study background: Duration of antithyroid drug therapy among newly diagnosed Graves' patients was under 3 months. Study results and caveats: In persistent patients, shared public clonotypes (around 2,500) outnumbered those in new patients (almost 1,000). Persistent Graves' patients had lower TCR diversity than newly diagnosed ones.

Germline CDR1 is SQVTM and CDR2 is ANQGSEA. CDR3 length: 12 amino acids. V gave up 4 bases and J gave up 8 bases, with 15 bases separating them. CDR3 regions were amplified by Arm-PCR using iRepertoire HTBI primers to build TCR beta libraries. TCRdb fed the multiplex PCR reads into MiXCR, producing one record per CDR3 protein. The table has 350,000 to 400,000 distinct CDR3 sequences, roughly 17% seen once. This clonotype was detected many times. Its antigen is unidentified. Noted time point: newly diagnosed GD, antithyroid drugs for less than 3 months. Isolated PBMC RNA provided the starting material for the TCR library. The sample was also reused in another study, on T cells in Graves' hyperthyroidism and ophthalmopathy. According to that study: Ophthalmopathy could be told apart from stable hyperthyroidism with a 13 V-J model.

The clonotype was recovered from a young woman with Graves disease. Source: peripheral blood mononuclear cells (PBMCs), taken at new diagnosis, from a patient treated with antithyroid drugs. The rearrangement links TRBV29-1 to TRBJ2-7; D ambiguous. The chain's CDR3 is CSVAPTAEKQYF. The DNA of the CDR3 is TGCAGCGTTGCCCCAACCGCCGAAAAGCAGTACTTC.